These T cell receptor beta chains were read from a single sample in a study of shared clonotypes between healthy human individuals. Some clones are missing from TCRdb's copy, which holds only in-frame ones; the method was immunoSEQ multiplex PCR. The table includes about 1 million clones, around 76% detected once. Sequencing was carried out using memory CD4+ T cells sorted from blood. The receptors here all came from a young man in good health. CDR3s include the opening cysteine and the closing phenylalanine or tryptophan. The order of the fields is CDR3 length, V gene, clone size, J gene, D gene, CDR3 protein, CDR3 DNA. D genes are given only for firm matches. Where a row states a size, it is once, few, many or the class of an expanded clone; other rows omit it.

len: 14
v_gene: TRBV6-5
abundance: .
j_gene: TRBJ2-2
d_gene: .
CDR3aa: CASSPLGTAGELFF
CDR3nt: TGTGCCAGCAGCCCCTTAGGGACGGCCGGGGAGCTGTTTTTT

len: 16
v_gene: TRBV27
abundance: .
j_gene: TRBJ1-6
d_gene: .
CDR3aa: CASSLFPQGNNSPLHF
CDR3nt: TGTGCCAGCAGTTTATTTCCCCAGGGAAATAATTCACCCCTCCACTTT

len: 13
v_gene: TRBV30
abundance: .
j_gene: TRBJ2-1
d_gene: TRBD2
CDR3aa: CAWSGGIYNEQFF
CDR3nt: TGTGCCTGGAGCGGGGGGATCTACAATGAGCAGTTCTTC

len: 14
v_gene: TRBV6-1
abundance: .
j_gene: TRBJ1-2
d_gene: TRBD1
CDR3aa: CASSEGQGNYGYTF
CDR3nt: TGTGCCAGCAGTGAAGGACAGGGAAACTATGGCTACACCTTC

len: 15
v_gene: TRBV30
abundance: .
j_gene: TRBJ1-3
d_gene: .
CDR3aa: CAWSSRGGIGNTIYF
CDR3nt: TGTGCCTGGAGCTCTCGCGGAGGGATCGGAAACACCATATATTTT

len: 14
v_gene: TRBV28
abundance: .
j_gene: TRBJ2-7
d_gene: .
CDR3aa: CASSFQGGSYEQYF
CDR3nt: TGTGCCAGCAGTTTTCAGGGGGGTTCCTACGAGCAGTACTTC

len: 15
v_gene: TRBV9
abundance: many
j_gene: TRBJ1-5
d_gene: .
CDR3aa: CASSLGVGGNQPQHF
CDR3nt: TGTGCCAGCAGCTTAGGGGTCGGAGGCAATCAGCCCCAGCATTTT

len: 16
v_gene: TRBV4-3
abundance: .
j_gene: TRBJ2-1
d_gene: .
CDR3aa: CASSQEIGRFEDEQFF
CDR3nt: TGCGCCAGCAGCCAAGAAATAGGGAGATTCGAGGATGAGCAGTTCTTC

len: 16
v_gene: TRBV5-4
abundance: .
j_gene: TRBJ2-3
d_gene: TRBD2
CDR3aa: CASSSPGAGVPDTQYF
CDR3nt: TGTGCCAGCAGCTCCCCCGGGGCGGGGGTGCCAGATACGCAGTATTTT

len: 19
v_gene: TRBV19
abundance: .
j_gene: TRBJ2-7
d_gene: TRBD2
CDR3aa: CASSIGPVLAGGSSYEQYF
CDR3nt: TGTGCCAGTAGTATCGGTCCCGTACTAGCGGGCGGTAGCTCCTACGAGCAGTACTTC

len: 16
v_gene: TRBV5-1
abundance: .
j_gene: TRBJ1-4
d_gene: .
CDR3aa: CASSLRLQGSNEKLFF
CDR3nt: TGCGCCAGCAGCTTGAGGTTGCAGGGGTCAAATGAAAAACTGTTTTTT

len: 13
v_gene: TRBV10-1
abundance: .
j_gene: TRBJ1-3
d_gene: .
CDR3aa: CASQEYSGNTIYF
CDR3nt: TGCGCCAGTCAAGAATACTCTGGAAACACCATATATTTT

len: 11
v_gene: TRBV5-1
abundance: .
j_gene: TRBJ2-3
d_gene: .
CDR3aa: CASSQTDTQYF
CDR3nt: TGCGCCAGCAGCCAAACAGATACGCAGTATTTT

len: 15
v_gene: TRBV6-1
abundance: .
j_gene: TRBJ1-2
d_gene: .
CDR3aa: CASSETGSKYYGYTF
CDR3nt: TGTGCCAGCAGTGAGACGGGGAGTAAGTACTATGGCTACACCTTC

len: 13
v_gene: TRBV6-6
abundance: .
j_gene: TRBJ1-6
d_gene: TRBD1
CDR3aa: CAGTRQGGSPLHF
CDR3nt: TGTGCCGGAACACGACAGGGCGGGTCACCCCTCCACTTT

len: 12
v_gene: TRBV2
abundance: once
j_gene: TRBJ2-1
d_gene: .
CDR3aa: CASIVGRDEQFF
CDR3nt: TGTGCCAGCATTGTCGGCAGGGATGAGCAGTTCTTC

len: 14
v_gene: TRBV2
abundance: .
j_gene: TRBJ2-5
d_gene: .
CDR3aa: CASRPGRSQETQYF
CDR3nt: TGTGCCAGCAGGCCGGGACGCTCACAAGAGACCCAGTACTTC

len: 12
v_gene: TRBV18
abundance: .
j_gene: TRBJ1-1
d_gene: .
CDR3aa: CASSRANTEAFF
CDR3nt: TGTGCCAGCTCCCGAGCGAACACTGAAGCTTTCTTT

len: 13
v_gene: TRBV15
abundance: .
j_gene: TRBJ1-3
d_gene: .
CDR3aa: CATSRDLGNTIYF
CDR3nt: TGTGCCACCAGCAGAGATCTAGGAAACACCATATATTTT

len: 14
v_gene: TRBV5-1
abundance: .
j_gene: TRBJ1-2
d_gene: .
CDR3aa: CASSLAMTDYGYTF
CDR3nt: TGCGCCAGCAGCTTGGCCATGACAGACTATGGCTACACCTTC

len: 15
v_gene: TRBV14
abundance: .
j_gene: TRBJ2-2
d_gene: .
CDR3aa: CASSQDHRYTGELFF
CDR3nt: TGTGCCAGCAGCCAAGATCACAGATACACCGGGGAGCTGTTTTTT

len: 16
v_gene: TRBV7-8
abundance: .
j_gene: TRBJ2-7
d_gene: .
CDR3aa: CASSFPGVDRRGEQYF
CDR3nt: TGTGCCAGCAGCTTTCCCGGGGTGGACAGAAGGGGCGAGCAGTACTTC

len: 16
v_gene: TRBV5-4
abundance: once
j_gene: TRBJ2-7
d_gene: TRBD2
CDR3aa: CASSLAASGRAHEQYF
CDR3nt: TGTGCCAGCAGCTTGGCCGCTAGCGGGAGGGCCCACGAGCAGTACTTC

len: 13
v_gene: TRBV5-4
abundance: few
j_gene: TRBJ1-1
d_gene: .
CDR3aa: CASSLDRQTEAFF
CDR3nt: TGTGCCAGCAGCTTGGACAGACAGACTGAAGCTTTCTTT

len: 13
v_gene: TRBV5-1
abundance: .
j_gene: TRBJ2-7
d_gene: .
CDR3aa: CASSLGTVYEQYF
CDR3nt: TGCGCCAGCAGCTTGGGGACTGTCTACGAGCAGTACTTC

len: 13
v_gene: TRBV25-1
abundance: .
j_gene: TRBJ2-7
d_gene: .
CDR3aa: CASSSVISYEQYF
CDR3nt: TGTGCCAGCAGTTCCGTAATCTCCTACGAGCAGTACTTC

len: 13
v_gene: TRBV7-9
abundance: .
j_gene: TRBJ1-2
d_gene: .
CDR3aa: CASSPTANYGYTF
CDR3nt: TGTGCCAGCAGCCCGACAGCAAACTATGGCTACACCTTC

len: 14
v_gene: TRBV14
abundance: .
j_gene: TRBJ1-1
d_gene: .
CDR3aa: CASSHRGAYTEAFF
CDR3nt: TGTGCCAGCAGCCATAGGGGTGCTTACACTGAAGCTTTCTTT

len: 16
v_gene: TRBV7-9
abundance: few
j_gene: TRBJ2-2
d_gene: TRBD1
CDR3aa: CASSLGWTGYTGELFF
CDR3nt: TGTGCCAGCAGCTTAGGTTGGACAGGGTACACCGGGGAGCTGTTTTTT

len: 17
v_gene: TRBV5-8
abundance: .
j_gene: TRBJ2-5
d_gene: .
CDR3aa: CASSLAASSLPQETQYF
CDR3nt: TGTGCCAGCAGCTTGGCGGCTAGCAGCCTCCCACAAGAGACCCAGTACTTC

len: 15
v_gene: TRBV10-3
abundance: few
j_gene: TRBJ1-6
d_gene: TRBD1
CDR3aa: CAISDGDRDNSPLHF
CDR3nt: TGTGCCATCAGTGATGGAGACAGGGACAATTCACCCCTCCACTTT

len: 15
v_gene: TRBV5-1
abundance: .
j_gene: TRBJ2-6
d_gene: TRBD1
CDR3aa: CASTTQGTGANVLTF
CDR3nt: TGCGCCAGCACCACACAGGGGACTGGGGCCAACGTCCTGACTTTC

len: 14
v_gene: TRBV19
abundance: .
j_gene: TRBJ1-1
d_gene: .
CDR3aa: CASITGRENTEAFF
CDR3nt: TGTGCCAGTATCACCGGGAGGGAGAACACTGAAGCTTTCTTT

len: 11
v_gene: TRBV6-5
abundance: .
j_gene: TRBJ1-2
d_gene: .
CDR3aa: CAISDSYGYTF
CDR3nt: TGTGCCATCAGTGACAGCTATGGCTACACCTTC

len: 14
v_gene: TRBV5-6
abundance: few
j_gene: TRBJ2-3
d_gene: .
CDR3aa: CASSLGLYTDTQYF
CDR3nt: TGTGCCAGCAGCCTTGGACTCTACACAGATACGCAGTATTTT

len: 12
v_gene: TRBV6-6
abundance: .
j_gene: TRBJ1-2
d_gene: .
CDR3aa: CASSYPDYGYTF
CDR3nt: TGTGCCAGCAGTTACCCAGACTATGGCTACACCTTC

len: 13
v_gene: TRBV10-1
abundance: .
j_gene: TRBJ2-7
d_gene: .
CDR3aa: CASSEDPAHEQYF
CDR3nt: TGCGCCAGCAGTGAGGATCCGGCCCACGAGCAGTACTTC

len: 15
v_gene: TRBV6-6
abundance: .
j_gene: TRBJ2-1
d_gene: .
CDR3aa: CASSQRLHQGKEQFF
CDR3nt: TGTGCCAGCAGTCAGCGGCTCCATCAGGGAAAAGAGCAGTTCTTC

len: 14
v_gene: TRBV30
abundance: .
j_gene: TRBJ1-3
d_gene: .
CDR3aa: CAWSVGGSGNTIYF
CDR3nt: TGTGCCTGGAGTGTAGGGGGTTCTGGAAACACCATATATTTT

len: 15
v_gene: TRBV6-4
abundance: .
j_gene: TRBJ2-3
d_gene: .
CDR3aa: CASSDSPVGGGTQYF
CDR3nt: TGTGCCAGCAGTGACTCCCCCGTGGGGGGCGGTACGCAGTATTTT

len: 16
v_gene: TRBV5-8
abundance: .
j_gene: TRBJ1-2
d_gene: TRBD1
CDR3aa: CASSWDRIGFNYGYTF
CDR3nt: TGTGCCAGCAGCTGGGACAGGATTGGGTTTAACTATGGCTACACCTTC

len: 14
v_gene: TRBV11-2
abundance: .
j_gene: TRBJ2-2
d_gene: TRBD1
CDR3aa: CASTVTQGSGELFF
CDR3nt: TGTGCCAGCACCGTAACACAGGGGTCCGGGGAGCTGTTTTTT

len: 15
v_gene: TRBV4-1
abundance: once
j_gene: TRBJ1-2
d_gene: .
CDR3aa: CASSQDRAAPYGYTF
CDR3nt: TGCGCCAGCAGCCAAGATAGGGCAGCTCCCTATGGCTACACCTTC

len: 12
v_gene: TRBV29-1
abundance: .
j_gene: TRBJ2-3
d_gene: .
CDR3aa: CSVDFGPDTQYF
CDR3nt: TGCAGCGTTGACTTCGGGCCCGATACGCAGTATTTT

len: 17
v_gene: TRBV5-1
abundance: .
j_gene: TRBJ2-3
d_gene: TRBD2
CDR3aa: CASSLVTLAGVVDTQYF
CDR3nt: TGCGCCAGCAGCTTGGTCACACTAGCGGGAGTGGTAGATACGCAGTATTTT

len: 14
v_gene: TRBV6-5
abundance: .
j_gene: TRBJ2-1
d_gene: TRBD2
CDR3aa: CASSSGTKYNEQFF
CDR3nt: TGTGCCAGCAGTTCCGGGACTAAATACAATGAGCAGTTCTTC

len: 16
v_gene: TRBV5-4
abundance: .
j_gene: TRBJ1-2
d_gene: .
CDR3aa: CASSPGQNSANYGYTF
CDR3nt: TGTGCCAGCAGCCCGGGACAAAACTCAGCTAACTATGGCTACACCTTC

len: 16
v_gene: TRBV7-2
abundance: many
j_gene: TRBJ2-1
d_gene: .
CDR3aa: CASSPNPGSSYNEQFF
CDR3nt: TGTGCCAGCAGCCCAAACCCGGGGAGCTCCTACAATGAGCAGTTCTTC

len: 14
v_gene: TRBV13
abundance: .
j_gene: TRBJ1-4
d_gene: .
CDR3aa: CASSSQGGDEKLFF
CDR3nt: TGTGCCAGCAGCTCACAGGGAGGGGACGAAAAACTGTTTTTT

len: 11
v_gene: TRBV29-1
abundance: .
j_gene: TRBJ2-7
d_gene: .
CDR3aa: CSVAFGGEQYF
CDR3nt: TGCAGCGTCGCGTTTGGGGGCGAGCAGTACTTC

len: 15
v_gene: TRBV2
abundance: .
j_gene: TRBJ2-5
d_gene: .
CDR3aa: CASSGGAGSGETQYF
CDR3nt: TGTGCCAGCAGTGGTGGGGCGGGGTCAGGGGAGACCCAGTACTTC

len: 13
v_gene: TRBV5-8
abundance: .
j_gene: TRBJ2-7
d_gene: .
CDR3aa: CASSLLGDYEQYF
CDR3nt: TGTGCCAGCAGCTTGTTAGGAGACTACGAGCAGTACTTC

len: 15
v_gene: TRBV4-1
abundance: .
j_gene: TRBJ1-3
d_gene: .
CDR3aa: CASSQAQGSGNTIYF
CDR3nt: TGCGCCAGCAGCCAAGCCCAAGGGTCTGGAAACACCATATATTTT

len: 14
v_gene: TRBV10-1
abundance: .
j_gene: TRBJ2-1
d_gene: .
CDR3aa: CATSFTFSYNEQFF
CDR3nt: TGCGCCACTTCTTTTACCTTCTCCTACAATGAGCAGTTCTTC

len: 13
v_gene: TRBV11-2
abundance: .
j_gene: TRBJ1-6
d_gene: .
CDR3aa: CASSLGTGAPLHF
CDR3nt: TGTGCCAGCAGCTTAGGAACAGGCGCACCCCTCCACTTT